The 9 T cell receptor beta chains below all came from one sample that was sequenced in a study of shared clonotypes between healthy human individuals. Here immunoSEQ multiplex PCR was the method, and the copy in TCRdb shows in-frame clones only, minus some. Here the sample spans around 500,000 clones, roughly 80% being singletons. Sequencing was performed on PBMCs. The origin of the receptors is a woman aged 35 to 49 in good health. Some clones in this sample may be carry-over from other donors' samples.

The table lists this clone with a count of one. The chain's CDR3 is CASSLGWGGFDEQYF. CDR3 nucleotides: TGTGCCAGCTCACTCGGGTGGGGGGGCTTCGACGAGCAGTACTTC. This chain connects TRBV18 to TRBJ2-7, with D possibly being TRBD2 (7 bases). Deletions cut 4 bases from V and 5 bases from J, with 18 bases between. The germline V gene encodes CDR1 KGHSH and CDR2 LQKENI. CDR3 length equals 15 residues. The entire variable domain, with the rest obtained from reference TRBV18 and TRBJ2-7, is as follows: NAGVMQNPRHLVRRRGQEARLRCSPMKGHSHVYWYRQLPEEGLKFMVYLQKENIIDESGMPKERFSAEFPKEGPSILRIQQVVRGDSAAYFCASSLGWGGFDEQYFGPGTRLTVT.

This chain uses TRBV10-1 with TRBJ2-7; 7 bases align to TRBD2. The CDR3 sequence is 13 residues long. CDR1 is WNHNN and CDR2 is SYGVQD in the germline V gene (reference sequence). After removal of 8 bases from V and 2 bases from J, the junction contained 6 bases not matched to a gene. CDR3 sequence: CASPQGTTYEQYF. The CDR3 nucleotides read TGCGCCAGCCCCCAAGGGACTACCTACGAGCAGTACTTC.

This clone was detected once. V is TRBV11-3 and J is TRBJ2-1; D not resolved. The CDR3 sequence is 12 residues long. In germline, CDR1 is SGHNT, CDR2 YENEEA. V gave up 1 base and J gave up 9 bases, with 7 bases separating them. CDR3 nucleotide sequence: TGTGCCAGCAGCTTAGGGCGCGCTGAGCAGTTCTTC. Its protein product is CASSLGRAEQFF. The full variable domain, completed using reference TRBV11-3 and TRBJ2-1, is EAGVVQSPRYKIIEKKQPVAFWCNPISGHNTLYWYLQNLGQGPELLIRYENEEAVDDSQLPKDRFSAERLKGVDSTLKIQPAELGDSAVYLCASSLGRAEQFFGPGTRLTVL.

The chain has TRBV28 and TRBJ2-1, with 10 bases aligning to TRBD2. The CDR3 is 16 residues long. After removal of 6 bases from V and 4 bases from J, the junction contained 9 bases not matched to a gene. From germline, CDR1 is MDHEN and CDR2 SYDVKM. The CDR3 region has the DNA TGTGCCAGCAGCCTCTCCGGGACTAGCGTTTACAATGAGCAGTTCTTC. It codes for CASSLSGTSVYNEQFF.

As concerns this clone: A far larger clone is one nucleotide away, so this likely arose from a read error. Other DNA sequences in this specimen translate into the identical CDR3. This rearrangement joins TRBV9 to TRBJ2-5, with a tentative D call TRBD2 (6 bases). Trimming shortened V by 7 bases and J by 7 bases, and 20 bases separated the two germline ends. This CDR3 has 14 residues. Germline assignment: CDR1 SGDLS and CDR2 YYNGEE. CDR3 in DNA: TGTGCCAGCGGAGGGGCCGGAACTGTGAGGACCCAGTACTTC. It yields the protein CASGGAGTVRTQYF.

This sequence joins TRBV15 and TRBJ1-4; TRBD1 matches 7 bases. The V segment lost 0 bases and the J segment 8 bases; nucleotides outside the gene matches: 6. The CDR3 has 15 residues. Germline V gene lookup returns CDR1 LNHNV and CDR2 YYDKDF (reference sequence). The CDR3 nucleotides read TGTGCCACCAGCAGAGAAGGGGGCCGGGGGGAAAAACTGTTTTTT. It yields the protein CATSREGGRGEKLFF.

The chain carries TRBV29-1 and TRBJ2-1; 7 bases align to TRBD1. The J segment lost 1 base and the V segment lost 5 bases, leaving 11 bases of the junction unmatched. Per germline, CDR1 SQVTM and CDR2 ANQGSEA. The CDR3 contains 16 residues. The CDR3 region is CSVTRPGQLSYNEQFF. Here the CDR3 DNA reads TGCAGCGTTACCCGACCGGGACAGCTTTCCTACAATGAGCAGTTCTTC.

Worth noting for this clone: The germline gene is not matched at one end of the junction; a read error may be the cause. The V gene is TRBV28, the J gene TRBJ2-1; D may be TRBD2 (5 bases). Germline V gives CDR1 MDHEN, CDR2 SYDVKM. The length of the CDR3 is 16 residues. CDR3 nucleotide sequence: TGTGCCAGCAGTTACCCTCACGGAGGTTCCTACGATGAGCAGCTCTTC. Translation: CASSYPHGGSYDEQLF.

The chain combines TRBV7-2 with TRBJ2-7; 8 nucleotides match TRBD2. The CDR3 extends over 15 amino acids. After removal of 4 bases from V and 2 bases from J, the junction contained 7 bases not matched to a gene. CDR1 SGHTA and CDR2 FQGNSA come from the germline V gene. In DNA form, the CDR3 reads TGTGCCAGCAGCTACGGGGGGGTTTCGGCCTACGAGCAGTACTTC. This codes for CASSYGGVSAYEQYF. Variable domain in full (rest from reference TRBV7-2 and TRBJ2-7): GAGVSQSPSNKVTEKGKDVELRCDPISGHTALYWYRQSLGQGLEFLIYFQGNSAPDKSGLPSDRFSAERTGGSVSTLTIQRTQQEDSAVYLCASSYGGVSAYEQYFGPGTRLTVT.